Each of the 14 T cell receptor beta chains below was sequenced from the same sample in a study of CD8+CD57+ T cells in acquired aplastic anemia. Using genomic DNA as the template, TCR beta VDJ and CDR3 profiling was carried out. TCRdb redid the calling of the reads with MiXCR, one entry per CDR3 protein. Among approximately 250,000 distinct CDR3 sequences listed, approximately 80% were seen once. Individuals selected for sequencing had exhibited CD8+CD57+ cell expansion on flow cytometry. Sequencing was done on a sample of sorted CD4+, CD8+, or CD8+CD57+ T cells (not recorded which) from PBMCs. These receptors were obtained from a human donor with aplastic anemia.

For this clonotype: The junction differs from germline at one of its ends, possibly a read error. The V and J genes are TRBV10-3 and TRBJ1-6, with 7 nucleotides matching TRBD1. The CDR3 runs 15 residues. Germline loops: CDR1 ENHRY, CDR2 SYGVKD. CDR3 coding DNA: TGTGCCAGCAGTGAGGGGGACAGCGTTAATTCACCCCTCCACTTT. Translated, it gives CASSEGDSVNSPLHF.

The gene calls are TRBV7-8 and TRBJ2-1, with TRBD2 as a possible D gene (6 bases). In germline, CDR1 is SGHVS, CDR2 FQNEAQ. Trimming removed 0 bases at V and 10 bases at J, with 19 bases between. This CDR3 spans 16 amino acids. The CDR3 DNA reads TGTGCCAGCAGCTTAGCGGGAGGCGGCGAGACCGAGGAGCAGTTCTTC. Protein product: CASSLAGGGETEEQFF.

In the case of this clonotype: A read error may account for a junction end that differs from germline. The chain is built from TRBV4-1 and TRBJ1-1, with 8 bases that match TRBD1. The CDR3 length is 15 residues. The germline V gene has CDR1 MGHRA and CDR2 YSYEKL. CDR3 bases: TGTGCCAGCAGCCTACGGACAGGGAGCGGCACTGAAGCTTTCTTT. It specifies CASSLRTGSGTEAFF.

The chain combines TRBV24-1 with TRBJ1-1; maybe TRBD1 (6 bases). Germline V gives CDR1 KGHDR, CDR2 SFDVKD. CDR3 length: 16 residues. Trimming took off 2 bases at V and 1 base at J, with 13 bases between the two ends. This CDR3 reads CATSDSSLGGNTEAFF. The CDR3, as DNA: TGTGCCACCAGTGATTCGTCGTTAGGGGGGAACACTGAAGCTTTCTTT.

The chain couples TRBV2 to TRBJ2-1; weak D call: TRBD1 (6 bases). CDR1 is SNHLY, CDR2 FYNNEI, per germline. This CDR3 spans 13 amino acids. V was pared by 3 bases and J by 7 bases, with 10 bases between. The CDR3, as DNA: TGTGCCAGCAGTGATAGGGGGATAAATGAGCAGTTCTTC. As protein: CASSDRGINEQFF.

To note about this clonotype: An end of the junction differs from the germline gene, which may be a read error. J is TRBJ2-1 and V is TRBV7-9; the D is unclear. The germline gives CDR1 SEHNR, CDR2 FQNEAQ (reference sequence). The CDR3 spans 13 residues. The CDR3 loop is CASSLDRYNEQDF. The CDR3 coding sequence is TGTGCCAGCAGCTTAGATAGGTACAATGAGCAGGACTTC.

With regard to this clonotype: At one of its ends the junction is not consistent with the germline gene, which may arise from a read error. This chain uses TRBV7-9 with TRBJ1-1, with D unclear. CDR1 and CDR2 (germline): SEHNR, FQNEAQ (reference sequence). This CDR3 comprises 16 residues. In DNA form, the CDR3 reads TGTGCCAGCAGCCAGGATTGGGCAGGCCCGGGCACTGCAGCTTTCTTT. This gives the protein CASSQDWAGPGTAAFF.

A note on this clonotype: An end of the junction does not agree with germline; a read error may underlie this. CDR3 loop: CASSVGLDTEYF. In DNA form, the CDR3 reads TGTGCCAGCAGCGTAGGGTTAGATACGGAGTATTTC. This sequence joins TRBV7-3 and TRBJ2-3; D not certain. The CDR3 loop spans 12 amino acids. Germline CDR1 SGHTA, CDR2 FQGTGA. The variable domain in full, completed from reference TRBV7-3 and TRBJ2-3, reads GAGVSQTPSNKVTEKGKYVELRCDPISGHTALYWYRQSLGQGPEFLIYFQGTGAADDSGLPNDRFFAVRPEGSVSTLKIQRTERGDSAVYLCASSVGLDTEYFGPGTRLTVL.

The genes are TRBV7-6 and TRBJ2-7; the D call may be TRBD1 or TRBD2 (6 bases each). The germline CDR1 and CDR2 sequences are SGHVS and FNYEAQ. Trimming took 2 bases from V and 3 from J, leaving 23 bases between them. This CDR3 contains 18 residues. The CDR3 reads CASSLRSGAGEQYYEQYV. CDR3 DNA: TGTGCCAGCAGCTTACGATCGGGGGCCGGGGAGCAGTACTACGAGCAGTACGTC.

Written as DNA, the CDR3 is TGTGCCACCAGCAGGGCCGGCGATCAAGATGCGCAGTTCTTC. Protein: CATSRAGDQDAQFF. The chain has TRBV15 and TRBJ2-1; D gene unclear. The ends were cut back, 3 bases at V and 12 bases at J, with 18 bases in the middle. The CDR3 is 14 residues long. Germline CDR1 LNHNV, CDR2 YYDKDF (reference sequence).

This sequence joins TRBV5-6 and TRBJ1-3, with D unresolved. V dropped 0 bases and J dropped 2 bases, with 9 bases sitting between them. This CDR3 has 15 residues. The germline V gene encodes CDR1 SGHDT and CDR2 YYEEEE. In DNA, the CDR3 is TGTGCCAGCAGCTTGGGGGAGGCTCCTGGAAACACCATATATTTT. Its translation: CASSLGEAPGNTIYF.

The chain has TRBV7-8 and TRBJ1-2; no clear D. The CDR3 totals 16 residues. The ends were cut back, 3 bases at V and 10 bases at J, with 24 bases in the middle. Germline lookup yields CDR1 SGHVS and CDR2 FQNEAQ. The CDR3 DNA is TGTGCCAGCAGCTTGGATCCAGACGGGATAGCACTTTCCTACACCTTC. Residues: CASSLDPDGIALSYTF.

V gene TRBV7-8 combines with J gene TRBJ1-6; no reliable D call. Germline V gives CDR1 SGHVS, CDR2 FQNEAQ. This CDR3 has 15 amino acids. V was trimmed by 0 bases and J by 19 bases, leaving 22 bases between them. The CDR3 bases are TGTGCCAGCAGCTTAGCGGGAGGGCCCGATTCGCACTATCACTTT. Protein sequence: CASSLAGGPDSHYHF.

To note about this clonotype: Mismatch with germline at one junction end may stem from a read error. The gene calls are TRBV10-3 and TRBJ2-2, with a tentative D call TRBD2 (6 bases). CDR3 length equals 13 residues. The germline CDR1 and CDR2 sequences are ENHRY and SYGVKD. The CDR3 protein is CATAGRDTGALYF. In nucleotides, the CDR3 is TGTGCCACCGCGGGACGGGATACCGGGGCGCTGTATTTT.